These 20 T cell receptor beta chains came from one sample sequenced in a study of T cell repertoires in cytomegalovirus infection (dated by TCRdb to the late 2010s). Their recognized antigens are unknown. These reads were obtained on an Illumina HiSeq 1500. TCRdb itself trimmed the public reads at Q25 with fastp, ran MiXCR and retained productive beta chains. Each CDR3 protein appears once, grouped with its most common genes and DNA. The sample data list 450,000 to 600,000 distinct CDR3 sequences, and around a third of these were observed just once. 17% of the sample comes from the top ten. In light of the paper, this sample's treatment or condition label describes: in vitro stimulation with specific CMV peptide epitopes to enrich CMV-specific T cells. The sequencing here drew on cultured PBMCs, taken from culture after CMV antigen stimulation. These receptors were collected from a human donor in good health (CMV status not recorded). Some clones in this sample may be carry-over from other donors' samples.

There are a few counts of this clonotype. The chain uses TRBV7-6 and TRBJ1-4, with D unclear. With 0 bases removed from V and 5 bases from J, the gap between germline ends came to 10 bases. Germline V CDR1 and CDR2: SGHVS, FNYEAQ. The CDR3 is 15 residues long. Written as DNA, the CDR3 is TGTGCCAGCAGCTTAGCGGACTTGGTCAATGAAAAACTGTTTTTT. Amino acid sequence: CASSLADLVNEKLFF.

The chain employs TRBV7-2 and TRBJ2-3; D unresolved. V lost 5 bases, J lost 5 bases, and 8 bases lay in between. Per the germline V gene, CDR1 is SGHTA and CDR2 is FQGNSA. This CDR3 has 12 residues. The CDR3 loop reads CASSRQEDTQYF. The CDR3 coding sequence is TGTGCCAGCAGCCGCCAGGAAGATACGCAGTATTTT.

This clonotype came up a few times. The V gene is TRBV10-3, the J gene TRBJ2-3; 11 positions agree with TRBD2. V trimming: 3 bases; J trimming: 5 bases; junction bases outside the gene matches: 4. CDR3 length: 15 residues. Germline assignment: CDR1 ENHRY and CDR2 SYGVKD. The CDR3 protein is CAISELAGEVDTQYF. CDR3 sequence (DNA): TGTGCCATCAGTGAACTAGCGGGAGAAGTAGATACGCAGTATTTT.

This clonotype was counted between two and nine times. This chain connects TRBV11-2 to TRBJ2-3; 7 positions agree with TRBD2. Germline-derived CDR1 and CDR2 are SGHAT and FQNNGV. The CDR3 totals 19 residues. V lost 2 bases, J lost 2 bases, and 16 bases stayed unmatched. The CDR3 bases are TGTGCCAGCAGCTTAAGGTCCGGGTCATTGGGGGGGGACACAGATACGCAGTATTTT. As protein: CASSLRSGSLGGDTDTQYF.

V and J are TRBV4-3 and TRBJ2-2; 7 positions agree with TRBD2. J lost 5 bases, V lost 0 bases, and 6 bases had no gene match. In germline, CDR1 is LGHNA, CDR2 YSLEER. The CDR3 has 16 amino acids. DNA of the CDR3: TGCGCCAGCAGCCAAGAGAACCGGGACTATACCGGGGAGCTGTTTTTT. Its protein product is CASSQENRDYTGELFF.

About this clonotype: At one of its ends the junction is not consistent with the germline gene, which may arise from a read error. V gene TRBV7-9 combines with J gene TRBJ2-2; 8 bases align to TRBD2. This CDR3 is 16 amino acids long. Germline V lookup: CDR1 SEHNR, CDR2 FQNEAQ (reference sequence). CDR3 DNA sequence: TGTGCCAGCCCAAAGTTTAGCGGGAAAAACACCGGGGAGCTGGTTTTT. This translates into CASPKFSGKNTGELVF.

Ten or more counts support this clonotype. The chain couples TRBV6-2 or TRBV6-3 to TRBJ1-5; D unresolved. Germline CDR1 MNHEY, CDR2 SVGEGT. The V end lost 6 bases, the J end lost 7 bases, and 10 bases lay between the germline ends. This CDR3 contains 12 residues. The CDR3, as DNA: TGTGCCAGCAGGTATGGAGACCAGCCCCAGCATTTT. This translates into CASRYGDQPQHF.

This clonotype was counted at least ten times. V usage is TRBV7-2 and J usage is TRBJ2-5; perhaps TRBD1 as D (6 bases). Germline V CDR1 and CDR2: SGHTA, FQGNSA. The ends were cut back, 5 bases at V and 4 bases at J, with 14 bases in the middle. This CDR3 is 14 amino acids long. CDR3 bases: TGTGCCAGCAGCGGGAGACAGGCCCTAGAGACCCAGTACTTC. This translates into CASSGRQALETQYF.

The chain recombines TRBV7-2 with TRBJ2-1; D gene unclear. The V and J ends lost 1 base and 7 bases respectively, with 11 bases between them. Germline CDR1 reads SGHTA; CDR2 reads FQGNSA. The CDR3 has 14 amino acids. CDR3 in DNA: TGTGCCAGCAGCTTAGTTTGGTCCGCTAATGAGCAGTTCTTC. It yields the protein CASSLVWSANEQFF.

This clonotype was detected a few times. J is TRBJ2-3 and V is TRBV29-1, with D unclear. V lost 4 bases and J lost 8, with 16 bases in between. This CDR3 is 13 amino acids long. Germline V gene sequence: CDR1 SQVTM, CDR2 ANQGSEA. DNA for the CDR3: TGCAGCGTTGTCCCCCTCTCGGGTAGTACGCAGTATTTT. Encoded protein: CSVVPLSGSTQYF.

The chain uses TRBV19 and TRBJ2-7; 10 bases are a match to TRBD1. CDR1 is LNHDA, CDR2 SQIVND, per germline (reference sequence). V lost 3 bases to trimming and J lost 2 bases; unmatched junction nucleotides: 4. The CDR3 runs to 15 residues. The DNA of the CDR3 is TGTGCCAGTAGTATTACGGGGACAGGGGCCTACGAGCAGTACTTC. It translates to CASSITGTGAYEQYF.

The chain is built from TRBV12-3 or TRBV12-4 and TRBJ2-7, with no clear D. This CDR3 has 11 amino acids. Between the trimmed V and J ends, which lost 5 bases and 6 bases, there was a span of 8 bases. CDR3 DNA: TGTGCCAGCAGTCCGTACGGCGAGCAGTACGTC. Amino acids: CASSPYGEQYV.

This clonotype has at least ten counts. The chain carries TRBV28 and TRBJ2-5; no definite D call. The CDR3 has 14 amino acids. V was trimmed by 5 bases and J by 2 bases, leaving 12 bases between them. Germline lookup yields CDR1 MDHEN and CDR2 SYDVKM. CDR3 sequence reads: CASSPDQVQETQYF. For the CDR3, the DNA is TGTGCCAGCAGTCCCGACCAGGTACAAGAGACCCAGTACTTC.

This clonotype came up many times. V and J are TRBV7-6 and TRBJ2-5, with 8 bases matching TRBD2. The CDR3 totals 16 residues. With 5 bases clipped from V and 6 bases from J, the junction kept 14 bases outside the gene matches. CDR1 SGHVS and CDR2 FNYEAQ come from the germline V gene. DNA of the CDR3: TGTGCCAGCAGCCCCCGGGCGGGAGGTCTGGTTAAGACCCAGTACTTC. Translation: CASSPRAGGLVKTQYF.

CDR3 DNA: TGTGCCAGTAGTATTGGACAGATTACAACTAATGAAAAACTGTTTTTT. Protein product: CASSIGQITTNEKLFF. The chain couples TRBV19 to TRBJ1-4; D is perhaps TRBD1 (6 bases). There are 16 residues in the CDR3. Germline V gene data show CDR1 as LNHDA and CDR2 as SQIVND (reference sequence). V dropped 3 bases and J dropped 0 bases, with 11 bases sitting between them.

The CDR3 spells CAWSPGGETQYF. The CDR3 DNA reads as TGTGCCTGGAGCCCGGGCGGGGAGACCCAGTACTTC. The V gene is TRBV30, the J gene TRBJ2-5; tentatively, D is TRBD2 (5 bases). The length of the CDR3 is 12 residues. Germline loops: CDR1 GTSNPN, CDR2 SVGIG (reference sequence). With 3 bases removed from V and 5 bases from J, the gap between germline ends came to 10 bases.

CDR3 sequence: CASLRWGAYEQYV. The CDR3 DNA reads as TGTGCCAGCCTCAGATGGGGGGCTTACGAGCAGTACGTC. V usage is TRBV2 and J usage is TRBJ2-7, with D perhaps assigned TRBD1 or TRBD2 (6 bases each). Germline V gives CDR1 SNHLY, CDR2 FYNNEI. This CDR3 region has 13 residues. The germline V and J ends were trimmed by 8 bases and 4 bases, with 15 bases remaining between them.

The gene calls are TRBV6-5 and TRBJ2-3, with 13 bases that match TRBD2. J was trimmed by 7 bases and V by 2 bases; bases with no gene match: 9. The length of the CDR3 is 17 residues. Looked up from germline, CDR1 is MNHEY and CDR2 is SVGAGI. The CDR3 DNA reads as TGTGCCAGCAGTTACGGTAGACTAGCGGGAGGTTCGTATACGCAGTATTTT. Amino acids: CASSYGRLAGGSYTQYF.

The CDR3 reads CASSIDTSGLNSYNEQFF. CDR3 bases: TGTGCCAGTAGTATAGATACTAGCGGGCTTAACTCCTACAATGAGCAGTTCTTC. This sequence joins TRBV19 and TRBJ2-1; 9 positions agree with TRBD2. CDR1 LNHDA and CDR2 SQIVND come from the germline V gene (reference sequence). Unmatched junction bases numbered 6, after V lost 0 bases and J lost 0 bases. The CDR3 is made up of 18 amino acids.

V and J are TRBV5-3 and TRBJ1-2; D gene uncertain. TRBV5-3 is labeled an ORF, and its function is uncertain. The CDR3 sequence is 12 residues long. Trimming shortened V by 8 bases and J by 3 bases, and 11 bases separated the two germline ends. CDR3 nucleotides: TGTGCCAGCGCCAGGTCCGACTATGGCTACACCTTC. It is translated as CASARSDYGYTF.